A selection of T cell receptor beta chains follows, all from one sample in a study of shared clonotypes between healthy human individuals. Clones were sequenced by immunoSEQ multiplex PCR, and TCRdb holds only the in-frame ones, with some missing. The sample includes about 2,200,000 clones, under 95% of them seen just once. The sequenced sample consisted of naive CD8+ T cells from PBMCs. The receptors were sampled from a man between 18 and 35 years old in good health. Some clones in this sample may be carry-over from other donors' samples. CDR3s include the opening cysteine and the closing phenylalanine or tryptophan. Fields, in order: V gene, CDR3 length, clone size, J gene, D gene, CDR3 protein, CDR3 DNA. The D gene is left open where the match is weak. The size entry is marked missing in some rows and otherwise reads once, few, many or a size class.

V gene: TRBV5-1
CDR3 length: 13
clone size: NA
J gene: TRBJ1-1
D gene: NA
CDR3 protein: CASSDTAYTEAFF
CDR3 DNA: TGCGCCAGCAGCGATACAGCTTACACTGAAGCTTTCTTT

V gene: TRBV27
CDR3 length: 16
clone size: NA
J gene: TRBJ2-7
D gene: TRBD1
CDR3 protein: CASSLAPGTGVYEQYF
CDR3 DNA: TGTGCCAGCAGTTTGGCGCCCGGGACAGGCGTCTACGAGCAGTACTTC

V gene: TRBV29-1
CDR3 length: 16
clone size: NA
J gene: TRBJ1-1
D gene: NA
CDR3 protein: CSGWGTIMGRNTEAFF
CDR3 DNA: TGCAGCGGGTGGGGGACCATCATGGGACGGAACACTGAAGCTTTCTTT

V gene: TRBV4-1
CDR3 length: 17
clone size: NA
J gene: TRBJ1-1
D gene: NA
CDR3 protein: CASSLMPMDTHNTEAFF
CDR3 DNA: TGCGCCAGCAGCCTCATGCCGATGGACACACATAACACTGAAGCTTTCTTT

V gene: TRBV4-2
CDR3 length: 15
clone size: NA
J gene: TRBJ2-7
D gene: NA
CDR3 protein: CASSQALALIYEQYF
CDR3 DNA: TGTGCCAGCAGCCAAGCCCTAGCGCTTATCTACGAGCAGTACTTC

V gene: TRBV4-3
CDR3 length: 15
clone size: once
J gene: TRBJ1-2
D gene: TRBD1
CDR3 protein: CASSVWTGGGYGYTF
CDR3 DNA: TGCGCCAGCAGCGTCTGGACAGGGGGTGGCTATGGCTACACCTTC

V gene: TRBV6-1
CDR3 length: 16
clone size: NA
J gene: TRBJ2-5
D gene: NA
CDR3 protein: CASSERRQPYQETQYF
CDR3 DNA: TGTGCCAGCAGTGAACGCCGACAGCCGTACCAAGAGACCCAGTACTTC

V gene: TRBV9
CDR3 length: 15
clone size: NA
J gene: TRBJ2-2
D gene: TRBD2
CDR3 protein: CASSEEGTSVGELFF
CDR3 DNA: TGTGCCAGCAGCGAGGAGGGGACTAGCGTCGGGGAGCTGTTTTTT

V gene: TRBV7-8
CDR3 length: 17
clone size: NA
J gene: TRBJ1-4
D gene: NA
CDR3 protein: CASSLVRVGGANEKLFF
CDR3 DNA: TGTGCCAGCAGCTTAGTGCGTGTAGGTGGGGCTAATGAAAAACTGTTTTTT

V gene: TRBV5-1
CDR3 length: 14
clone size: NA
J gene: TRBJ1-1
D gene: NA
CDR3 protein: CASSFNNLGTEAFF
CDR3 DNA: TGCGCCAGCAGCTTTAACAACCTGGGGACTGAAGCTTTCTTT

V gene: TRBV19
CDR3 length: 13
clone size: NA
J gene: TRBJ2-7
D gene: TRBD2
CDR3 protein: CASSIPSGSEQYF
CDR3 DNA: TGTGCCAGTAGTATCCCTAGCGGGAGTGAGCAGTACTTC

V gene: TRBV7-3
CDR3 length: 15
clone size: NA
J gene: TRBJ2-2
D gene: TRBD2
CDR3 protein: CASSPSGPNTGELFF
CDR3 DNA: TGTGCCAGCAGCCCTAGCGGGCCGAACACCGGGGAGCTGTTTTTT

V gene: TRBV21-1
CDR3 length: 17
clone size: NA
J gene: TRBJ2-3
D gene: NA
CDR3 protein: CASSLTDGTEATDTQYF
CDR3 DNA: TGTGCCAGCAGCTTAACCGACGGGACGGAGGCCACAGATACGCAGTATTTT

V gene: TRBV30
CDR3 length: 16
clone size: NA
J gene: TRBJ2-7
D gene: NA
CDR3 protein: CAWSVRDPRRSYEQYF
CDR3 DNA: TGTGCCTGGAGTGTACGTGACCCCCGTCGTTCCTACGAGCAGTACTTC

V gene: TRBV15
CDR3 length: 15
clone size: NA
J gene: TRBJ2-3
D gene: TRBD2
CDR3 protein: CATSIHRGGTDTQYF
CDR3 DNA: TGTGCCACCAGCATCCACCGGGGGGGGACAGATACGCAGTATTTT

V gene: TRBV27
CDR3 length: 16
clone size: once
J gene: TRBJ2-1
D gene: NA
CDR3 protein: CASSPSLGESYNEQFF
CDR3 DNA: TGTGCCAGCAGTCCCTCCCTGGGAGAGTCCTACAATGAGCAGTTCTTC

V gene: TRBV7-9
CDR3 length: 15
clone size: once
J gene: TRBJ2-1
D gene: TRBD2
CDR3 protein: CASSLTSGNYNEQFF
CDR3 DNA: TGTGCCAGCAGCTTAACTAGCGGGAACTACAATGAGCAGTTCTTC

V gene: TRBV27
CDR3 length: 16
clone size: NA
J gene: TRBJ2-3
D gene: NA
CDR3 protein: CASSRGETFRTDTQYF
CDR3 DNA: TGTGCCAGCTCTCGAGGGGAGACTTTCCGCACAGATACGCAGTATTTT

V gene: TRBV6-1
CDR3 length: 16
clone size: NA
J gene: TRBJ2-7
D gene: NA
CDR3 protein: CASSETRLLNSYEQYF
CDR3 DNA: TGTGCCAGCAGTGAAACCAGACTTCTAAACTCCTACGAGCAGTACTTC

V gene: TRBV19
CDR3 length: 18
clone size: NA
J gene: TRBJ2-1
D gene: TRBD2
CDR3 protein: CASSIDPPGTSGSYEQFF
CDR3 DNA: TGTGCCAGTAGTATAGACCCTCCCGGGACTAGCGGGAGCTATGAGCAGTTCTTC

V gene: TRBV7-3
CDR3 length: 14
clone size: NA
J gene: TRBJ1-1
D gene: NA
CDR3 protein: CASSTNGKNTEAFF
CDR3 DNA: TGTGCCAGCAGCACTAACGGGAAGAACACTGAAGCTTTCTTT

V gene: TRBV25-1
CDR3 length: 15
clone size: NA
J gene: TRBJ1-5
D gene: NA
CDR3 protein: CASSEGAGRNQPQHF
CDR3 DNA: TGTGCCAGCAGTGAAGGGGCAGGAAGGAATCAGCCCCAGCATTTT

V gene: TRBV11-2
CDR3 length: 16
clone size: few
J gene: TRBJ1-1
D gene: NA
CDR3 protein: CASSTNMVRLNTEAFF
CDR3 DNA: TGTGCCAGCAGTACGAACATGGTACGACTGAACACTGAAGCTTTCTTT

V gene: TRBV6-5
CDR3 length: 13
clone size: NA
J gene: TRBJ1-2
D gene: TRBD1
CDR3 protein: CASSYSTGNGYTF
CDR3 DNA: TGTGCCAGCAGTTACTCGACAGGGAATGGCTACACCTTC

V gene: TRBV7-9
CDR3 length: 14
clone size: few
J gene: TRBJ1-1
D gene: TRBD1
CDR3 protein: CASSLGQGNTEAFF
CDR3 DNA: TGTGCCAGCAGCTTGGGACAGGGGAACACTGAAGCTTTCTTT

V gene: TRBV30
CDR3 length: 13
clone size: NA
J gene: TRBJ2-7
D gene: NA
CDR3 protein: CAWGHVSGYEQYF
CDR3 DNA: TGTGCCTGGGGTCATGTGTCCGGCTACGAGCAGTACTTC

V gene: TRBV19
CDR3 length: 15
clone size: NA
J gene: TRBJ2-7
D gene: TRBD1
CDR3 protein: CASSPGQGAAYEQYF
CDR3 DNA: TGTGCCAGTAGTCCCGGACAGGGGGCTGCCTACGAGCAGTACTTC

V gene: TRBV27
CDR3 length: 15
clone size: NA
J gene: TRBJ2-2
D gene: NA
CDR3 protein: CASSSLPVNTGELFF
CDR3 DNA: TGTGCCAGCAGTTCCCTACCGGTTAACACCGGGGAGCTGTTTTTT

V gene: TRBV7-2
CDR3 length: 12
clone size: NA
J gene: TRBJ1-5
D gene: NA
CDR3 protein: CASSQYGEPQHF
CDR3 DNA: TGTGCCAGCTCCCAATATGGGGAGCCCCAGCATTTT